This note documents a single T cell receptor (beta chain) sequence. Its target is unknown. The ends lost 3 bases at V and 0 bases at J; junction bases unmatched: 6. The germline V gene encodes CDR1 KGHDR and CDR2 SFDVKD. This CDR3 is built from 18 residues. The sample belongs to a study of blood T cells in healthy people across ages. Caucasian, healthy and from Russia, the donors were aged between about 6 and 100. General study findings and limits: It was held that diversity estimates obtained from one million T cells represented underestimates. Long-lived donors carried more naive CD4+ cells and greater diversity than aged donors. Roughly linear age-related decline in beta diversity appeared, significant by age 40.

PCR was performed a second time for 7 to 11 cycles using a sample-barcoded 5' primer and a J-beta primer mix. TCRdb re-called the 5' RACE reads through MiXCR, storing one row per CDR3 protein. The repertoire includes roughly 800,000 distinct CDR3 sequences, roughly 50% of them detected once, and around 41% sits in the top ten. This TCR derives from a man older than 75 in good health. V and J are TRBV24-1 and TRBJ2-1; TRBD2 agrees at 11 bases. Sequences were obtained from blood. CDR3 sequence: CATSDPGLAEGSYNEQFF. CDR3 nucleotides: TGTGCCACCAGTGATCCGGGACTAGCGGAGGGCTCCTACAATGAGCAGTTCTTC.